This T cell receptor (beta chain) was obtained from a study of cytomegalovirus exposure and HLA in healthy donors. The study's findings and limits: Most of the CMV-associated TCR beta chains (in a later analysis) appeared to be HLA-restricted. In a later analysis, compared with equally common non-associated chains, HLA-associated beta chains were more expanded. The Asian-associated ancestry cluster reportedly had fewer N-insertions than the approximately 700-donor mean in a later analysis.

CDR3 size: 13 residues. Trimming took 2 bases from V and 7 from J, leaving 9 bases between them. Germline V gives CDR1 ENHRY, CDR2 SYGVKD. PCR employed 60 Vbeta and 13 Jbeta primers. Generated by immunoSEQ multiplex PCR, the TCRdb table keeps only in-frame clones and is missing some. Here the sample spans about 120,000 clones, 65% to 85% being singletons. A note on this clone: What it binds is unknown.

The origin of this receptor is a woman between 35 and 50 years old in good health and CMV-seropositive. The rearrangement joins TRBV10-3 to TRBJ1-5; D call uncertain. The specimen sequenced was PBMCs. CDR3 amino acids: CAISEGSGQPQHF. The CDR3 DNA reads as TGTGCCATCAGTGAGGGCAGCGGCCAGCCCCAGCATTTT.